Given below is one T cell receptor (beta chain) in context. It lacks a known antigen. Base qualities are not recorded, but no much larger clone differs from it by a single base. The data derive from a study of blood T cell repertoires in COVID-19 (dated by TCRdb to the early 2020s). As for the study more broadly: Samples from collaborators originated in the United States, Italy and Spain and spanned both the acute and convalescent phases of COVID-19. The material from the prospective study consisted of cDNA or gDNA derived from T cells, B-cell-depleted T cells, or PBMCs. The dataset comprised deeply sampled blood TCRbeta repertoires from subjects exposed to, actively infected with, or recovered from COVID-19. The repertoires were released in a freely available public database intended as a resource for research on the immune response to SARS-CoV-2. Samples were obtained from the ongoing ImmuneRACE study (first 160 participants) and from 1,000 to 1,500 subjects provided by 6 global collaborators. A de-identified subject ID, COVID-19 status, age in years and sex were almost always included in the sample metadata. Where available, HLA class I and class II types were taken from metadata supplied by the sample provider and were not determined by assay-based typing. Summary of the overall study and its limitations: The amount of clinical and demographic metadata varied by source and participant and was provided uncurated.

One collaborating source in Seattle enrolled patients while the patients were actively infected and followed the patients over time throughout the course of disease. Each collaborating institution followed its own protocols to collect whole blood in K2EDTA tubes. For TCRbeta analysis, collaborator samples were shipped as frozen whole blood, as isolated PBMCs, or as DNA extracted from either sample type. TCRbeta CDR3 regions were amplified from genomic DNA by means of the immunoSEQ Assay, a bias-controlled multiplex PCR. In the authors' own workflow: The number of nucleated cells in each sample was estimated by amplification of reference gene primers within the assay. To quantify the absolute abundance of each unique TCRbeta CDR3 rearrangement, sequence reads were collapsed and filtered. For each sample, productive Simpson clonality was calculated as the square root of Simpson's diversity index across productive rearrangements. TCRdb limited this immuneACCESS table to in-frame rearrangements with V and J called. A share of clones is missing; checked studies link under half to unresolved V genes, and the rest is unexplained. The V and J calls and clone size were taken over from that table, and D and trimming were inferred from the DNA. This sample comprises 150,000 to 200,000 clones, about 85% of them detected only once. Together, the top ten hold around a sixth of the sample.

Looking up the germline V gene yields CDR1 MDHEN and CDR2 SYDVKM. The CDR3, from cysteine to phenylalanine, totals 14 residues. Only CDR3 DNA is held: 42 bases, read in frame from base 1. V drops 5 bases and J drops 0 bases, leaving 8 bases in between. The sequencing sample was made of peripheral blood. Rearrangement joined TRBV28 to TRBJ1-3; the D gene identity is not certain. The receptor comes from a person between 65 and 80 years old with COVID-19, enrolled during active disease. The DNA is TGTGCCAGCAGTCCTAACTTCTCTGGAAACACCATATATTTT. Translation gives CASSPNFSGNTIYF.